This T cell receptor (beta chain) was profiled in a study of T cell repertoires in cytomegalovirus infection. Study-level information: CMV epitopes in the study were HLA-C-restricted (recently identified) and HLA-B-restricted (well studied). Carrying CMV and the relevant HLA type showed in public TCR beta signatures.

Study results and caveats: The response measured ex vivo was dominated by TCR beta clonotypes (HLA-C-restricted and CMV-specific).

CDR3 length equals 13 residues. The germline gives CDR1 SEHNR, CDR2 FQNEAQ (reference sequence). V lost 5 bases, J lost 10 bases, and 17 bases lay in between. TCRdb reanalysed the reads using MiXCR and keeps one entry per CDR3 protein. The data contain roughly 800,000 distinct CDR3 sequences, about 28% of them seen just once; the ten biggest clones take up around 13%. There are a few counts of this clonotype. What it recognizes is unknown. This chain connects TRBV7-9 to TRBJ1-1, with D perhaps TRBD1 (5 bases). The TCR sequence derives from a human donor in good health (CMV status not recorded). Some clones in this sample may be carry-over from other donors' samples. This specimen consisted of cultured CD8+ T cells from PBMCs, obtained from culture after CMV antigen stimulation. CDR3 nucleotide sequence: TGTGCCAGCAGCCCACGCGCGGGGGGAGGAGCTTTCTTT. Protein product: CASSPRAGGGAFF.